The present entry profiles one TCR beta chain with its context. Its antigen is as yet unknown. The data belong to a study of T cells after yellow fever vaccination. The overall study: Preparation used SMART-Seq v4 Ultra Low Input for the low-cell-number fractions. Study-level points and caveats: A secondary response was less intense yet reached its peak sooner, at day 5 versus 15.

The CDR3 has 11 residues. Germline-derived CDR1 and CDR2 are SGHDT and YYEEEE. The V gene lost 3 bases and the J gene lost 5 bases, with 2 bases spanning the gap. A process of 5'RACE template switching, which added a universal primer site and UMIs, was used to make TCR cDNA. MiXCR was run by TCRdb on the 5' RACE reads, yielding one entry per CDR3 protein. The sample has about 310,000 distinct CDR3 sequences, roughly 4% seen once. The sequencing here drew on PBMCs, taken on the day of the yellow fever booster vaccination. This clonotype was obtained from a man aged 18 to 29 who received the YFV17D yellow fever vaccine. The rearrangement uses TRBV5-6 and TRBJ1-4; no reliable D call. The CDR3 DNA follows: TGTGCCAGCAGCTCAAATGAAAAACTGTTTTTT. Protein: CASSSNEKLFF.